These 17 T cell receptor beta chains came from one sample sequenced in a study of early T cells in non-severe SARS-CoV-2 infection. TCRdb re-analysed the 5' RACE reads in MiXCR, keeping a single row per CDR3 protein. The table shows more than 65,000 distinct CDR3 sequences, with around an eighth occurring only once. Sequencing was carried out using whole blood. The receptor set was obtained from an adult who was a healthcare worker with PCR-confirmed SARS-CoV-2 infection or an uninfected control (not recorded which).

This clonotype was recorded many times. V and J are TRBV28 and TRBJ2-6; a weak D match, TRBD1 (6 bases). The CDR3 has 14 amino acids. The germline CDR1 and CDR2 sequences are MDHEN and SYDVKM. V lost 7 bases, J lost 6 bases, and 13 bases lay in between. In DNA form, the CDR3 reads TGTGCCAGCAATGCTCAGGGGACGGCCAACGTCCTGACTTTC. This gives the protein CASNAQGTANVLTF.

This clonotype appeared many times. This sequence joins TRBV12-3 or TRBV12-4 and TRBJ2-1, with TRBD2 matching over 13 bases. CDR3 size: 15 residues. V lost 6 bases to trimming and J lost 7 bases; unmatched junction nucleotides: 6. CDR3: CASSRLAGGGNEQFF. In nucleotides, the CDR3 is TGTGCCAGCAGCAGACTAGCGGGAGGTGGGAATGAGCAGTTCTTC.

In its sample, this clonotype was seen many times. This sequence joins TRBV6-1 and TRBJ2-1, with D possibly TRBD2 on 7 matching bases. V lost 4 bases, J lost 7 bases, and 14 bases lay in between. The CDR3 extends over 14 amino acids. Germline V gene data show CDR1 as MNHNS and CDR2 as SASEGT. The CDR3 is CASSGGGQRNEQFF. As DNA, the CDR3 is TGTGCCAGCAGTGGGGGGGGCCAAAGAAATGAGCAGTTCTTC.

J is TRBJ2-1 and V is TRBV28; D possibly corresponds to TRBD2 (6 bases). Between the trimmed V and J ends, which lost 5 bases and 0 bases, there was a span of 20 bases. This CDR3 is 18 amino acids long. Germline values: CDR1 MDHEN, CDR2 SYDVKM. The CDR3 protein is CASSQPGLPERSYNEQFF. The CDR3 DNA reads as TGTGCCAGCAGTCAGCCGGGACTCCCTGAACGCTCCTACAATGAGCAGTTCTTC.

This clonotype was seen at least ten times. The rearrangement uses TRBV4-3 and TRBJ2-3; D might be TRBD2 (6 bases). This CDR3 spans 15 amino acids. V was clipped by 1 base and J by 6 bases, with 14 bases between them. In germline, CDR1 is LGHNA, CDR2 YSLEER. CDR3: CASSQVPLGGDTQYF. Here the CDR3 DNA reads TGCGCCAGCAGCCAAGTCCCCCTTGGAGGGGATACGCAGTATTTT.

This clonotype was detected many times. The chain links TRBV20-1 to TRBJ2-3, with 7 bases fitting TRBD2. Germline values: CDR1 DFQATT, CDR2 SNEGSKA (reference sequence). Trimming took 0 bases from V and 3 from J; bases not matched to a gene: 21. CDR3 size: 20 residues. The CDR3 DNA is TGCAGTGCTAGAGATCGGTGGACTAGGGGTTTCTTTATGCCTACAGATACGCAGTATTTT. It yields the protein CSARDRWTRGFFMPTDTQYF.

The gene calls are TRBV9 and TRBJ2-3; D may be TRBD2 (6 bases). CDR1 SGDLS and CDR2 YYNGEE come from the germline V gene. V was trimmed by 4 bases and J by 1 base, leaving 10 bases between them. The CDR3 has 14 amino acids. The CDR3 bases are TGTGCCAGCAGCCAGAAGCGGGGCACAGATACGCAGTATTTT. Translating gives CASSQKRGTDTQYF.

In its sample, this clonotype was seen many times. The chain carries TRBV27 and TRBJ2-7, with D unclear. The length of the CDR3 is 16 residues. Per germline, CDR1 MNHEY and CDR2 SMNVEV (reference sequence). V was cut by 0 bases and J by 2 bases, with 14 bases left in between. CDR3 amino acids: CASSLSAQPLTYEQYF. CDR3 nucleotide sequence: TGTGCCAGCAGTTTATCAGCACAGCCTTTGACCTACGAGCAGTACTTC.

Many counts were recorded for this clonotype. The gene calls are TRBV20-1 and TRBJ1-5; a weak D match, TRBD1 (6 bases). Deletions cut 7 bases from V and 0 bases from J, with 19 bases between. This CDR3 has 16 residues. Germline CDR1 DFQATT, CDR2 SNEGSKA (reference sequence). This CDR3 reads CSVPPLGAYSNQPQHF. The CDR3 bases are TGCAGTGTTCCCCCCTTGGGGGCGTATAGCAATCAGCCCCAGCATTTT.

This chain links TRBV6-2 or TRBV6-3 with TRBJ2-1; 7 bases line up with TRBD2. The V segment lost 4 bases and the J segment 1 base; nucleotides outside the gene matches: 10. This CDR3 region has 17 residues. Germline V gene lookup returns CDR1 MNHEY and CDR2 SVGEGT. The DNA for the CDR3 is TGTGCCAGCAGTTTGCCGGGTAGCGGGTCTTCCTACAATGAGCAGTTCTTC. Its protein product is CASSLPGSGSSYNEQFF.

The chain combines TRBV5-8 with TRBJ1-1; no firm D call. CDR3 size: 14 residues. The V end lost 1 base, the J end lost 3 bases, and 10 bases lay between the germline ends. Germline V gene data show CDR1 as SGHTS and CDR2 as YDEGEE. The CDR3 protein is CASSLWGSDTEAFF. CDR3 nucleotide sequence: TGTGCCAGCAGCTTGTGGGGTTCGGACACTGAAGCTTTCTTT.

This clonotype was observed once. This chain links TRBV10-2 with TRBJ2-1; the match to TRBD1 covers 7 bases. This CDR3 is built from 12 residues. CDR1 is WSHSY and CDR2 is SAAADI in the germline V gene. J lost 5 bases, V lost 7 bases, and 2 bases had no gene match. The CDR3 sequence is CASTDRDNEQFF. The DNA of the CDR3 is TGCGCCAGCACCGACAGGGACAATGAGCAGTTCTTC.

The chain recombines TRBV12-3 or TRBV12-4 with TRBJ2-1; TRBD2 matches 12 bases. The CDR3 totals 17 residues. After removal of 5 bases from V and 4 bases from J, the junction contained 9 bases not matched to a gene. As DNA, the CDR3 is TGTGCCAGCAGTCTGACTAGCGGGGGACTCGGGTACAATGAGCAGTTCTTC. Its translation is CASSLTSGGLGYNEQFF.

The sample holds many counts of this clonotype. The chain joins TRBV20-1 to TRBJ2-2; D is undetermined. The germline gives CDR1 DFQATT, CDR2 SNEGSKA (reference sequence). Trimming shortened V by 0 bases and J by 0 bases, and 11 bases separated the two germline ends. The CDR3 spans 16 residues. CDR3: CSARDETGTNTGELFF. CDR3 coding DNA: TGCAGTGCTAGAGACGAGACGGGTACGAACACCGGGGAGCTGTTTTTT.

The J gene is TRBJ2-5, the V gene TRBV15; D remains unclear. Per the germline V gene, CDR1 is LNHNV and CDR2 is YYDKDF (reference sequence). There are 13 residues in the CDR3. V was clipped by 8 bases and J by 6 bases, with 16 bases between them. The CDR3 DNA reads TGTGCCACCGGGGAAGGCACGAGACAGACCCAGTACTTC. Amino acid sequence: CATGEGTRQTQYF.

This clonotype was counted many times. The chain joins TRBV7-2 to TRBJ1-6; TRBD1 aligns across 7 bases. The CDR3 extends over 14 amino acids. The ends lost 1 base at V and 10 bases at J; junction bases unmatched: 4. Looked up from germline, CDR1 is SGHTA and CDR2 is FQGNSA. The CDR3 DNA is TGTGCCAGCAGCTTAGAGGGGGCGGGCTCACCCCTCCACTTT. Translated: CASSLEGAGSPLHF.

This clonotype was seen at least ten times. This CDR3 reads CATRSPSLNYGYTF. Here the CDR3 DNA reads TGTGCCACCAGGAGCCCGAGCCTTAACTATGGCTACACCTTC. The V gene is TRBV21-1, the J gene TRBJ1-2. TRBV21-1 is a listed pseudogene. CDR3 length: 14 residues.